The clone carrying this T cell receptor beta chain has a handful of counts. Trimming left V 4 bases short and J 4 bases short, with 17 bases between. The length of the CDR3 is 16 residues. Germline CDR1 reads SGHTA; CDR2 reads FQGNSA. The data stem from a study of CD8 T cells in ankylosing spondylitis. TCRdb recomputed calls from the 5' RACE reads with MiXCR, one row per CDR3 protein. The sample includes 240,000 or so distinct CDR3 sequences, 8.6% of them seen just once. This receptor was taken from a male donor with ankylosing spondylitis or in good health (not recorded which). The rearrangement joins TRBV7-2 to TRBJ1-5; perhaps TRBD1 as D (6 bases). Input material: blood, either unsorted or a sorted T cell fraction (not recorded which). This chain's CDR3 is CASSSNLDRNNQPQHF. CDR3 DNA sequence: TGTGCCAGCAGCTCCAATCTGGACAGAAATAATCAGCCCCAGCATTTT.